What follows describes a single T cell receptor (beta chain). These data originate in a study of blood T cells in healthy people across ages. Primed by a sample-barcoded 5' primer and a J-beta primer mix, a second PCR proceeded for 7 to 11 cycles. TCRdb itself ran the 5' RACE reads through MiXCR, one entry per CDR3 protein. The sample has around 900,000 distinct CDR3 sequences, 51% seen once; the top ten hold around a fifth. This CDR3 is 13 amino acids long. Trimming cost V 10 bases and J 2 bases, with 15 bases left between them. CDR1 and CDR2 (germline): MNHEY, SMNVEV (reference sequence). The clonotype was recovered from an older woman in good health. Sequencing was performed on blood. The rearrangement links TRBV27 to TRBJ2-7; unclear D gene. CDR3 protein: CATRKSLPYEQYF. CDR3 nucleotide sequence: TGTGCCACCCGAAAGAGCCTCCCCTACGAGCAGTACTTC.